The T cell receptor (beta chain) under discussion was sequenced for a study of OX40 agonist ivuxolimab in advanced cancers. Overall study: The group had a mean age of about 65 years, ranged from 23 to 79, and was 80% to 90% male. Eligibility rules accepted prior anti-PD-1, anti-PD-L1 or anti-CTLA-4 therapy, and 30% to 40% had some.

Assay: immunoSEQ multiplex PCR; the TCRdb copy retains only in-frame clones and omits some. The sample includes roughly 66,000 clones, 70% to 90% of them seen just once. This CDR3 has 14 amino acids. V lost 4 bases to trimming and J lost 0 bases, with 12 bases between them. The germline V gene encodes CDR1 SQVTM and CDR2 ANQGSEA. The sequence was obtained from an adult with an advanced solid tumor such as melanoma, head and neck, liver or kidney cancer. The sequenced sample was CD4+ or CD8+ T cells sorted from blood, obtained in a trial of the OX40 agonist ivuxolimab. The chain has TRBV29-1 and TRBJ1-1, with D unresolved. CDR3 in DNA: TGCAGCGTTGCCACAGCAACTATGAACACTGAAGCTTTCTTT. Protein sequence: CSVATATMNTEAFF.